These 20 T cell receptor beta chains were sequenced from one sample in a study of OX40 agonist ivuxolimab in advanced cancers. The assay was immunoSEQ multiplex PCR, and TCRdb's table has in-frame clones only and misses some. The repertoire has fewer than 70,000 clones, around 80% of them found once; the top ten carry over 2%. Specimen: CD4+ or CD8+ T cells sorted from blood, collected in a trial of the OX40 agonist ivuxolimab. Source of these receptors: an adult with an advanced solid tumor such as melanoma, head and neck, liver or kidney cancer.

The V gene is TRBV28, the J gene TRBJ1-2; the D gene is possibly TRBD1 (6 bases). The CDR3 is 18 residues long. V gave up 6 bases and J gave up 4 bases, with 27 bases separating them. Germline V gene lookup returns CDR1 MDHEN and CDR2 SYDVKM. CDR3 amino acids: CASSPLGGEGNQGYGYTF. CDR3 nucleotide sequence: TGTGCCAGCAGCCCCTTAGGGGGGGAGGGAAACCAGGGCTATGGCTACACCTTC.

CDR3 loop: CASTSTDRNQPQHF. The CDR3 DNA is TGCGCCAGCACTTCGACAGACCGCAATCAGCCCCAGCATTTT. This chain links TRBV10-2 with TRBJ1-5, with D perhaps TRBD1 (5 bases). Germline V gene sequence: CDR1 WSHSY, CDR2 SAAADI. The CDR3 totals 14 residues. Trimming took off 7 bases at V and 2 bases at J, with 12 bases between the two ends.

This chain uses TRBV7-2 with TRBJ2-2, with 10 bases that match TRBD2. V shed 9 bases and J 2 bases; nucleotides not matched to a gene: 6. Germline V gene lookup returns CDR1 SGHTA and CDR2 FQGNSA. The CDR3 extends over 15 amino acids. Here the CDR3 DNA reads TGTGCCAGTTCGCTAGCGGGAGACAACACCGGGGAGCTGTTTTTT. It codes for CASSLAGDNTGELFF.

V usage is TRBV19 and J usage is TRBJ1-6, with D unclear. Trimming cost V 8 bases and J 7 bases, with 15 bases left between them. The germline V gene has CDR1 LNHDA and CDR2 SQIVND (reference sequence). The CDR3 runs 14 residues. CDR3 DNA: TGTGCCAGTGCGGAGGCCTCTAGGAATTCACCCCTCCACTTT. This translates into CASAEASRNSPLHF.

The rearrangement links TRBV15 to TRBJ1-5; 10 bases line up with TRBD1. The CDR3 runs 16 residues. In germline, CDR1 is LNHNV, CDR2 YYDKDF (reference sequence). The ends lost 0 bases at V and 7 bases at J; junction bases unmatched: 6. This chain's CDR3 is CATSRDLGQGEQPQHF. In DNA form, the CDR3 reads TGTGCCACCAGCAGAGATCTTGGACAGGGGGAACAGCCCCAGCATTTT. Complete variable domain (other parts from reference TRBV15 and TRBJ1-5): DAMVIQNPRYQVTQFGKPVTLSCSQTLNHNVMYWYQQKSSQAPKLLFHYYDKDFNNEADTPDNFQSRRPNTSFCFLDIRSPGLGDTAMYLCATSRDLGQGEQPQHFGDGTRLSIL.

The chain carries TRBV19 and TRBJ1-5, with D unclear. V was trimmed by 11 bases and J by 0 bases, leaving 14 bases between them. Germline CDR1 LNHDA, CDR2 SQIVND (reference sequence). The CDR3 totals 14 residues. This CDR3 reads CAAESRNSNQPQHF. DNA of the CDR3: TGTGCCGCAGAGTCCAGAAATAGCAATCAGCCCCAGCATTTT.

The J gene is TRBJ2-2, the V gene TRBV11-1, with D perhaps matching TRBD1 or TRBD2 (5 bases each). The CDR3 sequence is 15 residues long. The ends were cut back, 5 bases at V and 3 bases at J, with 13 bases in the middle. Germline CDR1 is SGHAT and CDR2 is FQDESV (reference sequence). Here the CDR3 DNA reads TGTGCCAGCAGCCTGGGACGACCCGACACCGGGGAGCTGTTTTTT. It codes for CASSLGRPDTGELFF.

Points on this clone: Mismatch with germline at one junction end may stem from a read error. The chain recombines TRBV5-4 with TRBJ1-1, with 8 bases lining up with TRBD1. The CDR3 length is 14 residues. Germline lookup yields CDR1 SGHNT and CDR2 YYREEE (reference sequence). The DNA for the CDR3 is TGTGCCAGCAGGTTGGGTGACAGGGGTTCTGAAGCTTTCTTT. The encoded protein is CASRLGDRGSEAFF.

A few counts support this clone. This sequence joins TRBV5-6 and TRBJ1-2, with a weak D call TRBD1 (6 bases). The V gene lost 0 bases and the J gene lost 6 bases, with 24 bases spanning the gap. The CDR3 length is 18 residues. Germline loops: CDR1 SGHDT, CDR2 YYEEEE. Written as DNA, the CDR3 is TGTGCCAGCAGCTTGGCCTTGTCAGGGGTCTATAAGAAGGATGGCTACACCTTC. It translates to CASSLALSGVYKKDGYTF. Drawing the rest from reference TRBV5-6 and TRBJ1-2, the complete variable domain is DAGVTQSPTHLIKTRGQQVTLRCSPKSGHDTVSWYQQALGQGPQFIFQYYEEEERQRGNFPDRFSGHQFPNYSSELNVNALLLGDSALYLCASSLALSGVYKKDGYTFGSGTRLTVV.

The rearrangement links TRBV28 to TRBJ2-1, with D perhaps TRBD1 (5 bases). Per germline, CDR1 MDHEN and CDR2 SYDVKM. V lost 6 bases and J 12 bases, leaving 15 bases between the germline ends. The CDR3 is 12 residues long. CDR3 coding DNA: TGTGCCAGCAGCCCGACAGTCCTTGGGCAGTTCTTC. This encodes CASSPTVLGQFF. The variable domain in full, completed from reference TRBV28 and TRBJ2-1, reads DVKVTQSSRYLVKRTGEKVFLECVQDMDHENMFWYRQDPGLGLRLIYFSYDVKMKEKGDIPEGYSVSREKKERFSLILESASTNQTSMYLCASSPTVLGQFFGPGTRLTVL.

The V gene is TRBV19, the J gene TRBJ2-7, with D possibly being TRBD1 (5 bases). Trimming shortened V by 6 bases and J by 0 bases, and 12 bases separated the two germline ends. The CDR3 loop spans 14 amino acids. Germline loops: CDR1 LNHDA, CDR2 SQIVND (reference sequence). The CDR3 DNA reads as TGTGCCAGTAGCCAAAGGGGCCTCTCCTACGAGCAGTACTTC. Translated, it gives CASSQRGLSYEQYF.

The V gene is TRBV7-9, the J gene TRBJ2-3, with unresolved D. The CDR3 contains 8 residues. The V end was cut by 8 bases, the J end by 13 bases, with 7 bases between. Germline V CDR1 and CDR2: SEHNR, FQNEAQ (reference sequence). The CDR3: CASPNEYF. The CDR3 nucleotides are TGTGCCAGCCCAAATGAGTATTTT.

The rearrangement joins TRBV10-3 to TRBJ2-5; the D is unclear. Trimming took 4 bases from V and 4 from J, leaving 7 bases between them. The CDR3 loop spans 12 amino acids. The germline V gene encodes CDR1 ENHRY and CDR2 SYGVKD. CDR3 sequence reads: CAISGPGETQYF. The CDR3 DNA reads TGTGCCATCAGTGGCCCGGGAGAGACCCAGTACTTC.

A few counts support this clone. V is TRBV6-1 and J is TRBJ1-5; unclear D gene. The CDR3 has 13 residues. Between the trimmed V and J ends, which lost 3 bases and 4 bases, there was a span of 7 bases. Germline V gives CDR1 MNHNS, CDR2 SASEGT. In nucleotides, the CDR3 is TGTGCCAGCAGTGACCAGAGTAATCAGCCCCAGCATTTT. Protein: CASSDQSNQPQHF.

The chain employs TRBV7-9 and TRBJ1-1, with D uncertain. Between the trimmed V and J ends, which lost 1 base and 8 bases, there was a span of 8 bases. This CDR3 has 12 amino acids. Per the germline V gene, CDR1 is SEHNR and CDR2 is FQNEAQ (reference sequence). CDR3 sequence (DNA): TGTGCCAGCAGCTTAGATTTTCAAGAAGCTTTCTTT. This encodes CASSLDFQEAFF.

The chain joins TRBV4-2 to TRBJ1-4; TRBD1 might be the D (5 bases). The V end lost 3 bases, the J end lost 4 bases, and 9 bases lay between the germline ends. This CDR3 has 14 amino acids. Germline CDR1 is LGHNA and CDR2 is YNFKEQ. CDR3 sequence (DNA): TGTGCCAGCAGCCAGCGACAGATTAATGAAAAACTGTTTTTT. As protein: CASSQRQINEKLFF.

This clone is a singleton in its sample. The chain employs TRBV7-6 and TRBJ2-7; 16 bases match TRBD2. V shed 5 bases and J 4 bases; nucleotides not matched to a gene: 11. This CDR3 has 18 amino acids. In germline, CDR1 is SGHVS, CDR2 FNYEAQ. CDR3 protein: CASSGPGLAGGPGYEQYF. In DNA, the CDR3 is TGTGCCAGCAGCGGACCGGGACTAGCGGGGGGGCCGGGGTACGAGCAGTACTTC.

This chain's CDR3 is CASSLVGGNEQFF. CDR3 nucleotide sequence: TGTGCCAGCAGCTTGGTTGGGGGCAATGAGCAGTTCTTC. The rearrangement uses TRBV5-4 and TRBJ2-1; D may correspond to TRBD1 or TRBD2 (5 bases each). Germline V gives CDR1 SGHNT, CDR2 YYREEE (reference sequence). The CDR3 runs to 13 residues. V lost 0 bases, J lost 6 bases, and 7 bases lay in between.

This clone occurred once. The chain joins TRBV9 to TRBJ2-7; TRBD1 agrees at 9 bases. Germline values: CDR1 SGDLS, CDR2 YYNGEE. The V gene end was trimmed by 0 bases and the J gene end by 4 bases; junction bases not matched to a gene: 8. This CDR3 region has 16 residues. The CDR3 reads CASSVGMGQGSYEQYF. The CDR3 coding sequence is TGTGCCAGCAGCGTAGGGATGGGACAGGGCTCTTACGAGCAGTACTTC.

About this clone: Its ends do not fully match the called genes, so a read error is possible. CDR3 region: CASSRRTGGEQYF. The CDR3 DNA follows: TGTGCTAGCAGCCGGCGGACAGGGGGGGAGCAGTACTTC. The chain employs TRBV7-7 and TRBJ2-7; 10 bases are shared with TRBD1. Germline-derived CDR1 and CDR2 are SSHAT and FNYEAQ (reference sequence). The CDR3 totals 13 residues.